Shown below are 32 T cell receptor beta chains from a single sample sequenced in a study of blood T cells in healthy people across ages. A second roughly 6 to 12 cycle PCR used barcoded and J-beta primers. Via MiXCR, TCRdb re-called the 5' RACE reads, giving one row per CDR3 protein. The table has hundreds of thousands of distinct CDR3 sequences, approximately 30% seen once. Material: blood. These receptors originate from a woman older than 75 in good health.

Only a few counts were recorded for this clonotype. One end of the junction fails to match germline, which may point to a read error. The chain uses TRBV5-1 and TRBJ1-2; weak D call: TRBD1 (6 bases). Germline assignment: CDR1 SGHRS and CDR2 YFSETQ. This CDR3 is 15 amino acids long. The CDR3 loop is CASSNGQGTRYGCTF. In nucleotides, the CDR3 is TGCGCCAGCAGTAACGGGCAGGGGACTCGCTATGGCTGCACCTTC.

The V and J genes are TRBV30 and TRBJ1-6; 7 positions match TRBD1. The CDR3 is 15 residues long. Trimming at V came to 1 base and at J to 5 bases, leaving 5 bases not matched to a gene. In germline, CDR1 is GTSNPN, CDR2 SVGIG (reference sequence). CDR3 in amino acids: CAWSGEGAHNSPLHF. The CDR3 region has the DNA TGTGCCTGGAGTGGGGAGGGGGCGCATAATTCACCCCTCCACTTT.

In this sample, this clonotype turned up many times. The genes are TRBV7-2 and TRBJ2-1; 7 nucleotides agree with TRBD1. Germline V gene data show CDR1 as SGHTA and CDR2 as FQGNSA. V was clipped by 0 bases and J by 9 bases; unmatched bases: 8. This CDR3 comprises 15 residues. The CDR3, as DNA: TGTGCCAGCAGCTTAGCTCAGCTGACAGGGAGTGAGCAGTTCTTC. Amino acid sequence: CASSLAQLTGSEQFF. Using reference TRBV7-2 and TRBJ2-1 for the parts outside the CDR3, the full variable domain is GAGVSQSPSNKVTEKGKDVELRCDPISGHTALYWYRQSLGQGLEFLIYFQGNSAPDKSGLPSDRFSAERTGGSVSTLTIQRTQQEDSAVYLCASSLAQLTGSEQFFGPGTRLTVL.

This clonotype has a single count. The chain joins TRBV28 to TRBJ2-3; TRBD1 is a possible D gene (6 bases). Germline V gene lookup returns CDR1 MDHEN and CDR2 SYDVKM. The CDR3 length is 15 residues. Between the trimmed V and J ends, which lost 4 bases and 5 bases, there was a span of 16 bases. Here the CDR3 DNA reads TGTGCCAGCAGTTCGCACACGAGCAGGGGAGATACGCAGTATTTT. This encodes CASSSHTSRGDTQYF.

This chain uses TRBV19 with TRBJ1-1; 8 nucleotides match TRBD1. The V and J ends lost 11 bases and 1 base, in that order; junction bases with no gene match: 6. CDR3 length equals 13 residues. Per germline, CDR1 LNHDA and CDR2 SQIVND (reference sequence). CDR3 protein: CAALGTGNTEAFF. In nucleotides, the CDR3 is TGTGCCGCCCTCGGGACAGGGAACACTGAAGCTTTCTTT.

This clonotype was picked up many times. The V and J genes are TRBV7-3 and TRBJ2-5; 9 bases are shared with TRBD2. J lost 5 bases, V lost 1 base, and 5 bases had no gene match. The CDR3 contains 15 residues. Germline V CDR1 and CDR2: SGHTA, FQGTGA. CDR3 sequence reads: CASSLMRGGAETQYF. Here the CDR3 DNA reads TGTGCCAGCAGCTTAATGCGCGGGGGGGCGGAGACCCAGTACTTC.

This clonotype has just a few counts. At one of its ends the junction is not consistent with the germline gene, which may arise from a read error. The chain is built from TRBV7-9 and TRBJ2-1; 10 nucleotides match TRBD2. Looked up from germline, CDR1 is SEHNR and CDR2 is FQNEAQ (reference sequence). The CDR3 runs to 16 residues. CDR3 in amino acids: CSSSVRTSGTYNEQFF. The CDR3 DNA follows: TGTTCCAGCAGCGTAAGGACTAGCGGCACCTACAATGAGCAGTTCTTC.

Many counts were recorded for this clonotype. The chain combines TRBV7-2 with TRBJ1-4; D might be TRBD1 (5 bases). The CDR3 sequence is 15 residues long. The ends were cut back, 4 bases at V and 0 bases at J, with 9 bases in the middle. CDR1 and CDR2 (germline): SGHTA, FQGNSA. The CDR3 nucleotides read TGTGCCAGCAGCTCGGGACCCGCAACTAATGAAAAACTGTTTTTT. Translation: CASSSGPATNEKLFF.

This clonotype was recorded many times. The CDR3: CSARSPGTGTRGYTF. The CDR3 region has the DNA TGCAGTGCTAGGTCACCCGGGACAGGGACAAGGGGCTACACCTTC. The gene calls are TRBV20-1 and TRBJ1-2; 9 nucleotides align to TRBD1. The CDR3 runs to 15 residues. The germline CDR1 and CDR2 sequences are DFQATT and SNEGSKA (reference sequence). V shed 3 bases and J 8 bases; nucleotides not matched to a gene: 13.

CDR3 DNA sequence: TGTGCCAGCTCACTTTCTATCATGAACACTGAAGCTTTCTTT. Translated: CASSLSIMNTEAFF. The V gene is TRBV18, the J gene TRBJ1-1; no reliable D call. The germline gives CDR1 KGHSH, CDR2 LQKENI. CDR3 length: 14 amino acids. The V gene lost 4 bases and the J gene lost 0 bases, with 9 bases spanning the gap. Combining the CDR3 with reference TRBV18 and TRBJ1-1 gives the whole variable domain NAGVMQNPRHLVRRRGQEARLRCSPMKGHSHVYWYRQLPEEGLKFMVYLQKENIIDESGMPKERFSAEFPKEGPSILRIQQVVRGDSAAYFCASSLSIMNTEAFFGQGTRLTVV.

This clonotype has a count of ten or more. For the CDR3, the DNA is TGTGCCAGCAGCCCCCGACAGGGGAGTCAGCCCCAGCATTTT. This gives the protein CASSPRQGSQPQHF. The gene calls are TRBV3-1 and TRBJ1-5; 8 bases map to TRBD1. Germline V gene sequence: CDR1 LGHDT, CDR2 YNNKEL (reference sequence). The CDR3 runs 14 residues. The ends lost 4 bases at V and 6 bases at J; junction bases unmatched: 5.

The chain links TRBV20-1 to TRBJ1-1; maybe TRBD1 (5 bases). Germline loops: CDR1 DFQATT, CDR2 SNEGSKA (reference sequence). The CDR3 has 13 residues. Trimming left V 5 bases short and J 1 base short, with 11 bases between. The CDR3 reads CSALGRKNTEAFF. The CDR3 DNA sequence: TGCAGTGCTTTGGGACGGAAGAACACTGAAGCTTTCTTT.

This clonotype was counted ten times or more. This sequence joins TRBV7-2 and TRBJ1-5; TRBD1 matches at 7 bases. The ends lost 6 bases at V and 9 bases at J; junction bases unmatched: 11. Germline CDR1 reads SGHTA; CDR2 reads FQGNSA. This CDR3 spans 14 amino acids. CDR3 amino acids: CASSQGDGGRPQHF. The CDR3 DNA reads TGTGCCAGCAGTCAGGGGGATGGGGGTCGGCCCCAGCATTTT. Combining the CDR3 with reference TRBV7-2 and TRBJ1-5 gives the whole variable domain GAGVSQSPSNKVTEKGKDVELRCDPISGHTALYWYRQSLGQGLEFLIYFQGNSAPDKSGLPSDRFSAERTGGSVSTLTIQRTQQEDSAVYLCASSQGDGGRPQHFGDGTRLSIL.

This clonotype was found many times. The rearrangement uses TRBV6-6 and TRBJ2-5; D might be TRBD1 or TRBD2, each matching 5 bases. Germline assignment: CDR1 MNHNY and CDR2 SVGAGI (reference sequence). V was clipped by 0 bases and J by 0 bases, with 11 bases between them. The CDR3 extends over 16 amino acids. The CDR3 here is CASSYSGAGYQETQYF. In nucleotides, the CDR3 is TGTGCCAGCAGTTACTCTGGGGCGGGCTACCAAGAGACCCAGTACTTC.

As regards this clonotype: This clone may be a read error of a much larger clone one base away. CDR3 DNA sequence: TGTGCCGGCAGCTTACCGCCCGGGGTCTCCTACGAGCAGTACTTC. It encodes CAGSLPPGVSYEQYF. The chain couples TRBV7-2 to TRBJ2-7; D possibly corresponds to TRBD2 (5 bases). This CDR3 is 15 amino acids long. Germline CDR1 and CDR2: SGHTA and FQGNSA.

This clonotype turned up a few times. The chain employs TRBV15 and TRBJ1-1; D may be TRBD1 (6 bases). Trimming pared 2 bases from V and 0 bases from J, leaving 10 bases between. This CDR3 contains 15 residues. The germline CDR1 and CDR2 sequences are LNHNV and YYDKDF (reference sequence). The CDR3 loop reads CATSRNRAMNTEAFF. In DNA form, the CDR3 reads TGTGCCACCAGCAGAAACAGGGCAATGAACACTGAAGCTTTCTTT.

This clonotype was counted only a few times. This may be a read error: a much more frequent sequence differs by one nucleotide. This rearrangement joins TRBV9 to TRBJ1-2, with D uncertain. The CDR3 totals 11 residues. Germline CDR1 and CDR2: SGDLS and YYNGEE. CDR3 sequence: CASSGDRGHTF. As DNA, the CDR3 is TGTGCCAGCAGCGGGGATCGTGGCCACACCTTC.

The V call is TRBV20-1, the J call TRBJ1-3; D not resolved. CDR3 length: 14 residues. The germline V gene has CDR1 DFQATT and CDR2 SNEGSKA (reference sequence). The V gene lost 1 base and the J gene lost 7 bases, with 14 bases spanning the gap. The CDR3 sequence is CSARGGTLGNTIYF. Written as DNA, the CDR3 is TGCAGTGCTAGAGGTGGAACTCTGGGGAACACCATATATTTT.

The genes are TRBV7-9 and TRBJ1-3; perhaps TRBD1 as D (6 bases). V lost 4 bases to trimming and J lost 3 bases, with 13 bases between them. Germline loops: CDR1 SEHNR, CDR2 FQNEAQ (reference sequence). The CDR3 is made up of 15 amino acids. Written as DNA, the CDR3 is TGTGCCAGCAGCTCTGGGGGGGCAATTGGAAACACCATATATTTT. Translated, it gives CASSSGGAIGNTIYF. The full variable domain, in which reference TRBV7-9 and TRBJ1-3 provide the parts outside the CDR3, is DTGVSQNPRHKITKRGQNVTFRCDPISEHNRLYWYRQTLGQGPEFLTYFQNEAQLEKSRLLSDRFSAERPKGSFSTLEIQRTEQGDSAMYLCASSSGGAIGNTIYFGEGSWLTVV.

The rearrangement uses TRBV20-1 and TRBJ1-6; D might be TRBD1 (5 bases). This CDR3 has 15 residues. CDR1 is DFQATT and CDR2 is SNEGSKA in the germline V gene (reference sequence). Trimming shortened V by 4 bases and J by 10 bases, and 20 bases separated the two germline ends. CDR3 coding DNA: TGCAGTGCTAAACTCCGCGGGGGTTTCAGGTCACCCCTCCACTTT. Translation: CSAKLRGGFRSPLHF.

The genes are TRBV20-1 and TRBJ2-5; no definite D call. The J call may be incorrect, as the DNA end agrees better with TRBJ2-7. There are 13 residues in the CDR3. Looked up from germline, CDR1 is DFQATT and CDR2 is SNEGSKA (reference sequence). For the CDR3, the DNA is TGCAGTGCTAGAGATCTAAGAACCTACGAGCAGTACTTC. Protein: CSARDLRTYEQYF.

This clonotype showed up just a few times. CDR3 nucleotides: TGTGCCACCAGCAGGGACTTTTACACCGGGGAGCTGTTTTTT. Translated, it gives CATSRDFYTGELFF. The V call is TRBV15, the J call TRBJ2-2; TRBD2 is a possible D gene (5 bases). The V gene's germline CDR1 is LNHNV and CDR2 YYDKDF (reference sequence). This CDR3 contains 14 residues. V dropped 3 bases and J dropped 3 bases, with 8 bases sitting between them.

This clonotype was seen a handful of times. The V and J genes are TRBV6-2 or TRBV6-3 and TRBJ1-5; D gene uncertain. The CDR3 is 15 residues long. Trimming removed 8 bases from V and 2 bases from J, with 16 bases in between. Germline-derived CDR1 and CDR2 are MNHEY and SVGEGT. This CDR3 is CASAQDGGRNQPQHF. In nucleotides, the CDR3 is TGTGCCAGCGCCCAGGACGGCGGACGCAATCAGCCCCAGCATTTT.

The V call is TRBV7-2, the J call TRBJ2-1, with D uncertain. Germline assignment: CDR1 SGHTA and CDR2 FQGNSA. The ends were cut back, 5 bases at V and 2 bases at J, with 7 bases in the middle. There are 13 residues in the CDR3. This CDR3 is CASSLETYNEQFF. The CDR3 DNA reads as TGTGCCAGCAGCCTGGAGACCTACAATGAGCAGTTCTTC.

This clonotype was seen only once. The rearrangement uses TRBV30 and TRBJ1-1; D might be TRBD1 (5 bases). The CDR3 runs 14 residues. Looked up from germline, CDR1 is GTSNPN and CDR2 is SVGIG (reference sequence). Trimming took 3 bases from V and 4 from J, leaving 15 bases between them. Here the CDR3 reads CAWRGLGASTEAFF. The CDR3, as DNA: TGTGCCTGGAGGGGCCTAGGGGCCAGCACTGAAGCTTTCTTT.

This clonotype was recorded many times. The rearrangement joins TRBV20-1 to TRBJ1-2; D ambiguous. Germline V CDR1 and CDR2: DFQATT, SNEGSKA (reference sequence). The CDR3 sequence is 14 residues long. The ends were cut back, 6 bases at V and 3 bases at J, with 17 bases in the middle. The CDR3 nucleotides read TGCAGTGCGCAAGACCCGAGGGCGGACTATGGCTACACCTTC. This gives the protein CSAQDPRADYGYTF.

The rearrangement links TRBV5-1 to TRBJ1-1; unclear D gene. Germline V gene lookup returns CDR1 SGHRS and CDR2 YFSETQ. V shed 3 bases and J shed 0 bases, with 15 bases lying between them. The CDR3 totals 16 residues. The CDR3 DNA reads TGCGCCAGCAGCTCGGCGGTTTCCAGTATGAACACTGAAGCTTTCTTT. It is translated as CASSSAVSSMNTEAFF. The full variable domain, its missing parts supplied by reference TRBV5-1 and TRBJ1-1, is KAGVTQTPRYLIKTRGQQVTLSCSPISGHRSVSWYQQTPGQGLQFLFEYFSETQRNKGNFPGRFSGRQFSNSRSEMNVSTLELGDSALYLCASSSAVSSMNTEAFFGQGTRLTVV.

This clonotype was counted many times. The chain employs TRBV12-3 or TRBV12-4 and TRBJ2-7; 14 bases are shared with TRBD2. V trimming: 6 bases; J trimming: 2 bases; junction bases outside the gene matches: 3. There are 15 residues in the CDR3. For the CDR3, the DNA is TGTGCCAGCAGCTTGACTAGCGGGGGGGCCTACGAGCAGTACTTC. It encodes CASSLTSGGAYEQYF.

Ten or more counts support this clonotype. The chain links TRBV7-9 to TRBJ2-5; D unresolved. CDR1 is SEHNR, CDR2 FQNEAQ, per germline (reference sequence). V dropped 0 bases and J dropped 2 bases, with 13 bases sitting between them. The CDR3 runs 16 residues. In DNA form, the CDR3 reads TGTGCCAGCAGCTTAGCAAGTCCGGCGGAGCAAGAGACCCAGTACTTC. Its translation: CASSLASPAEQETQYF.

The rearrangement uses TRBV19 and TRBJ1-2; 7 bases match TRBD1. This CDR3 is 13 amino acids long. The germline V gene has CDR1 LNHDA and CDR2 SQIVND (reference sequence). Unmatched junction bases numbered 5, after V lost 8 bases and J lost 2 bases. The CDR3 coding sequence is TGTGCCAGTGCCGACAGGGCCAACTATGGCTACACCTTC. Its translation is CASADRANYGYTF.

The table lists this clonotype with a few counts. This chain connects TRBV18 to TRBJ1-4; D ambiguous. Trimming took 4 bases from V and 4 from J, leaving 7 bases between them. The germline gives CDR1 KGHSH, CDR2 LQKENI. CDR3 size: 13 residues. The CDR3 DNA is TGTGCCAGCTCACAGAAGAGTAATGAAAAACTGTTTTTT. This gives the protein CASSQKSNEKLFF.

Many counts were recorded for this clonotype. The chain employs TRBV25-1 and TRBJ1-6, with 9 bases identical to TRBD1. With V trimmed by 5 bases and J by 8 bases, 4 bases remained unmatched. This CDR3 has 14 residues. Germline-derived CDR1 and CDR2 are MGHDK and SYGVNS. The CDR3 loop is CASSWDRDDSPLHF. DNA of the CDR3: TGTGCCAGCAGTTGGGACAGGGACGATTCACCCCTCCACTTT. The full variable domain, completed using reference TRBV25-1 and TRBJ1-6, is EADIYQTPRYLVIGTGKKITLECSQTMGHDKMYWYQQDPGMELHLIHYSYGVNSTEKGDLSSESTVSRIRTEHFPLTLESARPSHTSQYLCASSWDRDDSPLHFGNGTRLTVT.